The T cell receptor beta chain described here comes from a study of cytotoxic CD8 clonotypes in ibrutinib-treated CLL. Study overall: The group held about 11 relapsed/refractory and around 14 treatment-naive patients, with 17 IGHV unmutated. Partial responders approximately 24, complete 2; roughly 12 progressed and some 14 stayed in remission by median roughly 73 months.

TCRdb keeps only in-frame clones here, not all; method: immunoSEQ multiplex PCR. The sample includes approximately 150,000 clones, roughly four fifths seen only once; the top ten take about 4.5%. About this clone itself: Its antigen remains unknown.

Regarding the study as a whole: At baseline, clonality was higher than in age-matched healthy donors and correlated with CD8+ counts.

Germline CDR1 is SGHDN and CDR2 is FVKESK. This CDR3 spans 16 amino acids. V was pared by 4 bases and J by 5 bases, with 5 bases of the junction left unmatched. The V gene is TRBV14, the J gene TRBJ2-5, with TRBD2 matching over 15 bases. The clonotype comes from a human donor with chronic lymphocytic leukemia. The sample in question was PBMCs, obtained after 24 months of ibrutinib treatment. CDR3 residues: CASSRTSGRARETQYF. In DNA, the CDR3 is TGTGCCAGCAGCCGGACTAGCGGGAGGGCCCGTGAGACCCAGTACTTC.